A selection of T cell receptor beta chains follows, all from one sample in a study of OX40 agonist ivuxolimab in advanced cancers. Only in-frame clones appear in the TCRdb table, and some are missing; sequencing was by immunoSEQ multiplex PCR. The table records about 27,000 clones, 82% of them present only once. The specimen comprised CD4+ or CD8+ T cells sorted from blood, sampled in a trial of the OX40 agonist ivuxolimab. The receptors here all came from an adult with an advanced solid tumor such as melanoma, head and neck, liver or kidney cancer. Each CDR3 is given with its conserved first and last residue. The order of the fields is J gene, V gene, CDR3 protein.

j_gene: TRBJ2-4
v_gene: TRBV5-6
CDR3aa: CASSFGAAKNIQYF

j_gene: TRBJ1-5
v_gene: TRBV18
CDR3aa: CASSPGKVQSNQPQHF

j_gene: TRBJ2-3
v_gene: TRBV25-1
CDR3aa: CASSEVGLRLADTQYF

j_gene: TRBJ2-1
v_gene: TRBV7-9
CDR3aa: CASSRGSYNEQFF

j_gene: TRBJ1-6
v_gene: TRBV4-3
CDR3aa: CASSQVQGIGSPLHF

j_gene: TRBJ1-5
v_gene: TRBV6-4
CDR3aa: CASSLSPDSNQPQHF

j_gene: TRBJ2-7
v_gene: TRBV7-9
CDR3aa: CASSEGQVFYEQYF

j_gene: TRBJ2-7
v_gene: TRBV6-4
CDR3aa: CASSYSSFYEQYF

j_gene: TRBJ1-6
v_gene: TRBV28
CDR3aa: CASSVQGAYSPLHF

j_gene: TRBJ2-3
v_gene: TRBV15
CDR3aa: CATSTGLAREQYF

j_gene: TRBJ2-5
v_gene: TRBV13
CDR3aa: CASSPPGLAWETQYF

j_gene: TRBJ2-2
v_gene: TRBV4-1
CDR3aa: CASSQDQGFGELFF

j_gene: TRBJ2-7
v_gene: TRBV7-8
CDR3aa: CASSSGAGGGYEQYF

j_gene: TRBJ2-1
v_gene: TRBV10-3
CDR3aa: CAISDSPSGRSNEQFF

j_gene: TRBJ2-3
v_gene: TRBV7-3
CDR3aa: CASSRAGGTDTQYF

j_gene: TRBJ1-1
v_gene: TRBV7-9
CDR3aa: CASSLSREMNTEAFF

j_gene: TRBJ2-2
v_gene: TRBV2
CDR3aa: CASSAATGELFF

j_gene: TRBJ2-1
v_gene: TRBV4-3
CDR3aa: CASSQEAGGIYNEQFF

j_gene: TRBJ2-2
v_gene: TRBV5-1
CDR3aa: CASSLSWRGKLAGELFF

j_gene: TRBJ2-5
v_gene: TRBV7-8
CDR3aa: CASSLGTGQETQYF

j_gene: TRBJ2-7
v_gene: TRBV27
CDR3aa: CASSLSGSHEQYF

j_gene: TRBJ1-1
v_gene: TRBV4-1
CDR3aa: CASSQDRTDAFF

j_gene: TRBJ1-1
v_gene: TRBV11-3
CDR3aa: CASSGGTGTEAFF

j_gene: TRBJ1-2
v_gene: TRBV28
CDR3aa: CASSFIRDRVVGYTF

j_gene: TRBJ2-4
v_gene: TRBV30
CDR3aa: CAWRLSSGGASQYF

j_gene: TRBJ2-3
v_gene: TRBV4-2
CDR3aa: CASSLTGPDTQYF

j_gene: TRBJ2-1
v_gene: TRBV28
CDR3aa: CASSFGALGGYETSSYNEQFF

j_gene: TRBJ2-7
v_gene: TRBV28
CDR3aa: CASSPRTEQYF

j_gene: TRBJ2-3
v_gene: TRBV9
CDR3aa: CASSPPGSTDTQYF

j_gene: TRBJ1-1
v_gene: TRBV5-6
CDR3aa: CASSSGVEAFF

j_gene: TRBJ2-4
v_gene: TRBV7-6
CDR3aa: CASSTRAGGGAKNIQYF

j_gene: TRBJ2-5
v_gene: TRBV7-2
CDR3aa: CASSFNRGFGETQYF

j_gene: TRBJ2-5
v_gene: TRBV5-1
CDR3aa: CASSFVAGEKTQYF

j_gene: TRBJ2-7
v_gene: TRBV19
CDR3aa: CASSPTGRGLDEQYF

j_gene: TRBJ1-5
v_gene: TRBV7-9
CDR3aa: CASSLVGSNQPQHF

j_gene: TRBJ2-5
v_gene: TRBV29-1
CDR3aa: CSVEDLSGGAQETQYF

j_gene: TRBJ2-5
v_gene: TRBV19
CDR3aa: CASSDPNREETQYF